The 4 T cell receptor beta chains reported below all come from one sample, sequenced in a study of blood T cell repertoires in COVID-19 (dated by TCRdb to about 2020). Receptors were amplified or captured by the immunoSEQ multiplex PCR assay. TCRdb took this table from immuneACCESS and kept in-frame rearrangements with V and J called. Such tables lack part of the clones; where checked against another copy, unresolved V genes explain under half of the gap, and the rest is unexplained. The sample has tens of thousands of clones on record, roughly nine tenths of them singletons. Of the sample, under 10% falls within the top ten clones. Source material: peripheral blood. These receptors were collected from a man aged 25 to 40 with active or convalescent COVID-19.

The CDR3 spells CASSLVLVGEQFF. CDR3 nucleotide sequence: TGCGCCAGCAGCTTGGTACTAGTCGGTGAGCAGTTCTTC. This chain connects TRBV5-1 to TRBJ2-1; maybe TRBD2 (5 bases). CDR3 length: 13 residues. Trimming pared 0 bases from V and 9 bases from J, leaving 10 bases between. Looked up from germline, CDR1 is SGHRS and CDR2 is YFSETQ.

The J gene is TRBJ2-7, the V gene TRBV7-6; 15 bases agree with TRBD2. The CDR3 extends over 16 amino acids. V gave up 4 bases and J gave up 0 bases; unmatched junction bases: 1. Germline CDR1 SGHVS, CDR2 FNYEAQ. This CDR3 is CASSWGLAGGSYEQYF. The CDR3 DNA reads TGTGCCAGCAGCTGGGGACTAGCGGGGGGCTCCTACGAGCAGTACTTC. Full variable domain (remainder filled in from reference TRBV7-6 and TRBJ2-7): GAGVSQSPRYKVTKRGQDVALRCDPISGHVSLYWYRQALGQGPEFLTYFNYEAQQDKSGLPNDRFSAERPEGSISTLTIQRTEQRDSAMYRCASSWGLAGGSYEQYFGPGTRLTVT.

This chain uses TRBV5-1 with TRBJ2-7; 13 bases match TRBD2. V lost 2 bases and J lost 3; bases outside the gene matches: 2. The germline V gene encodes CDR1 SGHRS and CDR2 YFSETQ. The CDR3 is 15 amino acids. The CDR3 protein is CASSFTSGGVYEQYF. The CDR3 DNA sequence: TGCGCCAGCAGCTTCACTAGCGGGGGGGTCTACGAGCAGTACTTC.

This clone was seen only a few times. J is TRBJ2-3 and V is TRBV6-4; 7 nucleotides align to TRBD1. With 0 bases clipped from V and 9 bases from J, the junction kept 3 bases outside the gene matches. The CDR3 runs 13 residues. Germline V gene lookup returns CDR1 MRHNA and CDR2 SNTAGT. This CDR3 is CASSDSTGRTQYF. The DNA for the CDR3 is TGTGCCAGCAGTGACTCGACAGGGCGGACGCAGTATTTT.